This T cell receptor beta chain was sequenced during a study of spatial heterogeneity in lung cancer. Across the study: The average appearance count of each unique TCR and UMI combination in raw reads was more than nine. Whole-study results and caveats: Follow-up blood showed ubiquitous expanded tumor TCRs less than blood at resection did.

The library protocol tagged each TCR cDNA with a unique molecular identifier. TCRdb re-called the 5' RACE reads through MiXCR, storing one row per CDR3 protein. The table records 10,000 to 12,000 distinct CDR3 sequences, approximately 5% of them present only once. This CDR3 comprises 15 residues. V lost 6 bases to trimming and J lost 0 bases, with 13 bases between them. Germline V lookup: CDR1 SGHAT, CDR2 FQNNGV. The time point is: sample taken at primary tumor resection. Unsorted tumor, nontumor lung tissue or cryopreserved PBMC supplied the whole RNA. The donor population consisted of under 75 patients with untreated, early-stage non-small cell lung cancer. This clonotype was recorded many times. Its antigen remains unknown.

The source was PBMCs, collected at surgery. The clonotype was recovered from a male donor with early-stage non-small cell lung cancer. This chain uses TRBV11-2 with TRBJ2-3, with D possibly matching TRBD1 (6 bases). CDR3 DNA: TGTGCCAGCAGTCAAGGGGGTCGGAGCACAGATACGCAGTATTTT. Encoded protein: CASSQGGRSTDTQYF.